The next 19 T cell receptor beta chains were all read from a single sample in a study of OX40 agonist ivuxolimab in advanced cancers. Libraries were constructed by the immunoSEQ multiplex PCR assay. TCRdb limited this immuneACCESS table to in-frame rearrangements with V and J called. A share of clones is missing; checked studies link under half to unresolved V genes, and the rest is unexplained. Across this sample there are 75,000 to 100,000 clones, with approximately 80% seen only once. Roughly 5.2% of the sample comes from the top ten. Sequenced material: CD4+ or CD8+ T cells sorted from blood, taken in a trial of the OX40 agonist ivuxolimab. These receptors were collected from an adult with an advanced solid tumor such as melanoma, head and neck, liver or kidney cancer.

The V call is TRBV9, the J call TRBJ2-7, with unresolved D. Trimming shortened V by 7 bases and J by 4 bases, and 15 bases separated the two germline ends. Germline V gives CDR1 SGDLS, CDR2 YYNGEE. The length of the CDR3 is 13 residues. CDR3 DNA sequence: TGTGCCAGCTCAAAAGACGGATTATACGAGCAGTACTTC. Its protein is CASSKDGLYEQYF.

This chain links TRBV6-1 with TRBJ1-3; maybe TRBD1 (5 bases). The CDR3 totals 11 residues. V lost 8 bases and J lost 4, with 6 bases in between. Per the germline V gene, CDR1 is MNHNS and CDR2 is SASEGT. The DNA for the CDR3 is TGTGCCAGCCGGACAGGAAACACCATATATTTT. Its translation: CASRTGNTIYF.

The chain employs TRBV4-3 and TRBJ1-1, with TRBD1 as a possible D gene (5 bases). Looked up from germline, CDR1 is LGHNA and CDR2 is YSLEER. V shed 0 bases and J shed 1 base, with 9 bases lying between them. CDR3 size: 15 residues. The CDR3 sequence: CASSQEGGTNTEAFF. DNA of the CDR3: TGCGCCAGCAGCCAAGAGGGGGGGACGAACACTGAAGCTTTCTTT.

The chain recombines TRBV5-8 with TRBJ1-6; maybe TRBD1 (5 bases). Germline V gives CDR1 SGHTS, CDR2 YDEGEE. This CDR3 is 14 amino acids long. Trimming pared 8 bases from V and 6 bases from J, leaving 15 bases between. Here the CDR3 DNA reads TGTGCCAGTCGTGCCGGGACGCTTAATTCACCCCTCCACTTT. It yields the protein CASRAGTLNSPLHF.

The V call is TRBV5-4, the J call TRBJ2-3, with D tentatively TRBD2 (5 bases). Trimming took off 0 bases at V and 6 bases at J, with 20 bases between the two ends. CDR3 size: 17 residues. CDR1 and CDR2 from the germline V gene are SGHNT and YYREEE (reference sequence). The CDR3 DNA is TGTGCCAGCAGCTTGGCTCCCCATGCTAGCACCTTTGATACGCAGTATTTT. Protein sequence: CASSLAPHASTFDTQYF.

J is TRBJ1-4 and V is TRBV18; tentative D call: TRBD1 (5 bases). V was cut by 5 bases and J by 4 bases, with 14 bases left in between. From germline, CDR1 is KGHSH and CDR2 LQKENI. The CDR3 has 15 residues. CDR3: CASSSTTDFNEKLFF. The CDR3 DNA is TGTGCCAGCTCATCAACGACAGACTTTAATGAAAAACTGTTTTTT.

The chain carries TRBV5-1 and TRBJ2-3; D is possibly TRBD1 (6 bases). V lost 5 bases to trimming and J lost 0 bases, with 13 bases between them. The CDR3 totals 15 residues. Looked up from germline, CDR1 is SGHRS and CDR2 is YFSETQ. CDR3 region: CASSSLTGSTDTQYF. CDR3 bases: TGCGCCAGCAGTTCGCTGACAGGTAGCACAGATACGCAGTATTTT.

The chain has TRBV6-5 and TRBJ1-1; D unresolved. Germline loops: CDR1 MNHEY, CDR2 SVGAGI. This CDR3 has 13 amino acids. V was clipped by 2 bases and J by 0 bases, with 4 bases between them. Written as DNA, the CDR3 is TGTGCCAGCAGTTACGGTATGAACACTGAAGCTTTCTTT. It is translated as CASSYGMNTEAFF.

The J gene is TRBJ2-2, the V gene TRBV7-8; D uncertain. CDR3 length: 19 residues. CDR1 is SGHVS, CDR2 FQNEAQ, per germline. The V end was cut by 0 bases, the J end by 4 bases, with 21 bases between. The CDR3 sequence: CASSLAVILGQTTTGELFF. DNA for the CDR3: TGTGCCAGCAGCTTAGCGGTCATCTTGGGCCAAACCACCACCGGGGAGCTGTTTTTT.

The chain couples TRBV2 to TRBJ2-7; D is unresolved. Trimming took 5 bases from V and 3 from J, leaving 11 bases between them. Germline lookup yields CDR1 SNHLY and CDR2 FYNNEI. CDR3 length: 13 residues. CDR3 residues: CASSIQLVYEQYF. The CDR3 nucleotides are TGTGCCAGCAGTATACAACTGGTCTACGAGCAGTACTTC.

This chain connects TRBV19 to TRBJ2-2; D may be TRBD1 (5 bases). V was clipped by 3 bases and J by 6 bases, with 29 bases between them. The CDR3 sequence is 20 residues long. The germline gives CDR1 LNHDA, CDR2 SQIVND (reference sequence). The CDR3, as DNA: TGTGCCAGTAGTATTCCGGCAGGGTCAAACAAAAAACCACCACCCGGGGAGCTGTTTTTT. Translated: CASSIPAGSNKKPPPGELFF.

This clone has only a few counts. V and J are TRBV10-3 and TRBJ2-2; 15 bases fit TRBD2. Per the germline V gene, CDR1 is ENHRY and CDR2 is SYGVKD. There are 16 residues in the CDR3. Trimming cost V 10 bases and J 5 bases; bases outside gene matches: 8. The CDR3, as DNA: TGTGCCACAAAAGGGACTAGCGGGAGGAGTACCGGGGAGCTGTTTTTT. It translates to CATKGTSGRSTGELFF.

The chain recombines TRBV30 with TRBJ1-1; TRBD1 might be the D (6 bases). The CDR3 is 17 residues long. Per germline, CDR1 GTSNPN and CDR2 SVGIG (reference sequence). With 0 bases removed from V and 1 base from J, the gap between germline ends came to 18 bases. In nucleotides, the CDR3 is TGTGCCTGGAGTGTGCGACAGGTGACGAACTCGAACACTGAAGCTTTCTTT. Protein: CAWSVRQVTNSNTEAFF.

V gene TRBV7-2 combines with J gene TRBJ2-3; 9 bases agree with TRBD1. The CDR3 has 15 amino acids. CDR1 and CDR2 (germline): SGHTA, FQGNSA. The V and J ends lost 1 base and 5 bases, in that order; junction bases with no gene match: 4. Here the CDR3 reads CASSLGQGGGDTQYF. Written as DNA, the CDR3 is TGTGCCAGCAGCTTAGGACAGGGGGGTGGAGATACGCAGTATTTT.

This rearrangement joins TRBV5-1 to TRBJ2-3; 15 nucleotides line up with TRBD2. Looked up from germline, CDR1 is SGHRS and CDR2 is YFSETQ. J lost 0 bases, V lost 4 bases, and 3 bases had no gene match. The CDR3 extends over 17 amino acids. CDR3 sequence (DNA): TGCGCCAGCAGCCGCGGACTAGCGGGGGGGAGCACAGATACGCAGTATTTT. Translating it yields CASSRGLAGGSTDTQYF.

The CDR3, as DNA: TGTGCCAGCAGAAACGGGCGGGACTACGAGCAGTACTTC. Amino acids: CASRNGRDYEQYF. The rearrangement uses TRBV27 and TRBJ2-7; a possible D gene is TRBD2 (6 bases). V shed 6 bases and J shed 3 bases, with 12 bases lying between them. Germline lookup yields CDR1 MNHEY and CDR2 SMNVEV (reference sequence). This CDR3 has 13 residues.

The chain combines TRBV29-1 with TRBJ2-2; 9 bases align to TRBD1. With 7 bases clipped from V and 9 bases from J, the junction kept 9 bases outside the gene matches. CDR3 length: 13 residues. The V gene's germline CDR1 is SQVTM and CDR2 ANQGSEA. The CDR3: CSAGTGSLRELFF. The CDR3 region has the DNA TGCAGCGCTGGGACAGGGTCTTTGAGGGAGCTGTTTTTT.

This chain joins TRBV10-3 and TRBJ2-7; 7 bases are a match to TRBD1. With 10 bases clipped from V and 1 base from J, the junction kept 4 bases outside the gene matches. The CDR3 spans 12 residues. Per germline, CDR1 ENHRY and CDR2 SYGVKD. The CDR3 is CATWDSSYEQYF. The CDR3 bases are TGTGCCACCTGGGACAGTTCCTACGAGCAGTACTTC.

The chain joins TRBV2 to TRBJ1-2; no clear D. The CDR3 has 15 residues. CDR1 is SNHLY and CDR2 is FYNNEI in the germline V gene. Trimming cost V 2 bases and J 1 base, with 11 bases left between them. CDR3 sequence (DNA): TGTGCCAGCAGTGAATCCGGTATCCTTAACTATGGCTACACCTTC. This sequence encodes CASSESGILNYGYTF. The full variable domain, rest sourced from reference TRBV2 and TRBJ1-2, is EPEVTQTPSHQVTQMGQEVILRCVPISNHLYFYWYRQILGQKVEFLVSFYNNEISEKSEIFDDQFSVERPDGSNFTLKIRSTKLEDSAMYFCASSESGILNYGYTFGSGTRLTVV.